Presented here are 22 T cell receptor beta chains from one specimen sequenced in a study of blood T cell repertoires in COVID-19. Sequencing used immunoSEQ multiplex PCR; TCRdb keeps in-frame clones, though not all of them. The repertoire consists of around 220,000 clones, with 86% occurring once and the leading ten covering roughly 4.2%. Specimen: peripheral blood. These receptors were obtained from a man aged 45-60 years with acute or convalescent COVID-19.

The chain employs TRBV15 and TRBJ2-7, with 7 bases matching TRBD1. The J segment lost 0 bases and the V segment lost 8 bases, leaving 1 base of the junction unmatched. The germline V gene encodes CDR1 LNHNV and CDR2 YYDKDF (reference sequence). This CDR3 contains 12 residues. The CDR3 DNA is TGTGCCACCGGGACAGACTCCTACGAGCAGTACTTC. This sequence encodes CATGTDSYEQYF. Using reference TRBV15 and TRBJ2-7 for the parts outside the CDR3, the full variable domain is DAMVIQNPRYQVTQFGKPVTLSCSQTLNHNVMYWYQQKSSQAPKLLFHYYDKDFNNEADTPDNFQSRRPNTSFCFLDIRSPGLGDTAMYLCATGTDSYEQYFGPGTRLTVT.

The J gene is TRBJ1-2, the V gene TRBV3-1 (or the pseudogene TRBV3-2); no definite D call. With 0 bases removed from V and 8 bases from J, the gap between germline ends came to 13 bases. The CDR3 covers 14 residues. Per the germline V gene, CDR1 is LGHDT and CDR2 is YNNKEL (reference sequence). The CDR3 loop reads CASSQDAGVRGYTF. DNA for the CDR3: TGTGCCAGCAGCCAAGATGCCGGGGTACGGGGCTACACCTTC.

The rearrangement joins TRBV6-5 to TRBJ2-7, with a tentative D call TRBD1 (6 bases). Germline CDR1 and CDR2: MNHEY and SVGAGI. The ends were cut back, 10 bases at V and 0 bases at J, with 13 bases in the middle. This CDR3 region has 13 residues. Here the CDR3 reads CATRDTNSYEQYF. CDR3 nucleotides: TGTGCCACCCGGGACACCAACTCCTACGAGCAGTACTTC.

The chain carries TRBV4-1 and TRBJ2-5; 9 bases are a match to TRBD2. V was clipped by 3 bases and J by 2 bases; unmatched bases: 7. The CDR3 consists of 16 residues. Germline V gene sequence: CDR1 MGHRA, CDR2 YSYEKL. CDR3 nucleotides: TGCGCCAGCAGCCACCGTAGCGGGGGCCTACAAGAGACCCAGTACTTC. Protein product: CASSHRSGGLQETQYF.

The chain links TRBV19 to TRBJ1-3; 7 nucleotides match TRBD1. The J segment lost 4 bases and the V segment lost 7 bases, leaving 4 bases of the junction unmatched. There are 13 residues in the CDR3. Looked up from germline, CDR1 is LNHDA and CDR2 is SQIVND (reference sequence). The chain's CDR3 is CASIWTGGNTIYF. The CDR3 DNA sequence: TGTGCCAGTATCTGGACAGGAGGAAACACCATATATTTT.

The rearrangement uses TRBV19 and TRBJ2-7; 10 nucleotides align to TRBD2. Germline CDR1 is LNHDA and CDR2 is SQIVND (reference sequence). CDR3 length: 15 residues. The trim removed 5 bases at V and 6 bases at J, leaving 10 bases unmatched. The CDR3 here is CASSSSGGADREQYF. CDR3 sequence (DNA): TGTGCCAGTAGTTCGAGCGGGGGGGCCGATCGCGAGCAGTACTTC.

The genes are TRBV3-1 (or the pseudogene TRBV3-2) and TRBJ1-2; 10 bases agree with TRBD1. CDR1 and CDR2 (germline): LGHDT, YNNKEL (reference sequence). There are 17 residues in the CDR3. J gave up 4 bases and V 0 bases, and 8 bases lay outside the gene matches. The CDR3 region is CASSQESSGQGSYGYTF. The CDR3 bases are TGTGCCAGCAGCCAAGAGTCATCGGGACAGGGGAGCTATGGCTACACCTTC.

The V and J genes are TRBV2 and TRBJ1-6; perhaps TRBD1 as D (6 bases). The CDR3 length is 14 residues. The germline V gene encodes CDR1 SNHLY and CDR2 FYNNEI. Trimming shortened V by 5 bases and J by 10 bases, and 15 bases separated the two germline ends. The CDR3 coding sequence is TGTGCCAGCAGTTCTGCGACAGGACTGTCACCCCTCCACTTT. This gives the protein CASSSATGLSPLHF.

The table lists this clone with a count of one. CDR3 in DNA: TGTGCCAGCTCCACTAGCGGAACTATCATGGATACGCAGTATTTT. It encodes CASSTSGTIMDTQYF. The rearrangement links TRBV6-5 to TRBJ2-3; 8 bases agree with TRBD2. The CDR3 covers 15 residues. Germline trimming cut 8 bases from V and 6 bases from J; bases unmatched to any gene: 13. CDR1 is MNHEY, CDR2 SVGAGI, per germline.

The gene calls are TRBV18 and TRBJ1-1; 9 nucleotides align to TRBD1. Unmatched junction bases numbered 10, after V lost 3 bases and J lost 8 bases. CDR1 and CDR2 (germline): KGHSH, LQKENI. This CDR3 region has 15 residues. This chain's CDR3 is CASSPDRGSSSEAFF. CDR3 nucleotides: TGTGCCAGCTCACCCGACAGGGGGTCCTCCTCGGAAGCTTTCTTT. Full variable domain (outside the CDR3, taken from reference TRBV18 and TRBJ1-1): NAGVMQNPRHLVRRRGQEARLRCSPMKGHSHVYWYRQLPEEGLKFMVYLQKENIIDESGMPKERFSAEFPKEGPSILRIQQVVRGDSAAYFCASSPDRGSSSEAFFGQGTRLTVV.

The V and J genes are TRBV2 and TRBJ1-5; D gene unclear. Germline CDR1 reads SNHLY; CDR2 reads FYNNEI. CDR3 length: 15 residues. Trimming cost V 9 bases and J 0 bases, with 15 bases left between them. CDR3 DNA sequence: TGTGCCAGTATGCCGGGAGAAAATAGCAATCAGCCCCAGCATTTT. The encoded protein is CASMPGENSNQPQHF.

This clone was recorded a few times. The DNA of the CDR3 is TGTGCCATCAAGGGGCAGGAGAACACTGAAGCTTTCTTT. It specifies CAIKGQENTEAFF. The chain joins TRBV10-3 to TRBJ1-1; weak D call: TRBD1 (5 bases). Trimming removed 7 bases from V and 1 base from J, with 10 bases in between. CDR3 length equals 13 residues. Germline V gene lookup returns CDR1 ENHRY and CDR2 SYGVKD.

The gene calls are TRBV2 and TRBJ1-1; 7 nucleotides match TRBD1. V gave up 5 bases and J gave up 4 bases; unmatched junction bases: 7. From germline, CDR1 is SNHLY and CDR2 FYNNEI. This CDR3 spans 14 amino acids. The CDR3 loop reads CASSITGEITEAFF. The CDR3 DNA sequence: TGTGCCAGCAGTATCACAGGGGAGATCACTGAAGCTTTCTTT. Variable domain in full (rest from reference TRBV2 and TRBJ1-1): EPEVTQTPSHQVTQMGQEVILRCVPISNHLYFYWYRQILGQKVEFLVSFYNNEISEKSEIFDDQFSVERPDGSNFTLKIRSTKLEDSAMYFCASSITGEITEAFFGQGTRLTVV.

The chain carries TRBV29-1 and TRBJ2-1; TRBD1 might be the D (6 bases). The length of the CDR3 is 14 residues. CDR1 and CDR2 from the germline V gene are SQVTM and ANQGSEA. Trimming shortened V by 3 bases and J by 1 base, and 10 bases separated the two germline ends. The CDR3 region is CSVDLGTSYNEQFF. CDR3 sequence (DNA): TGCAGCGTTGACTTGGGGACATCCTACAATGAGCAGTTCTTC.

A single count supports this clone. This chain uses TRBV6-5 with TRBJ1-1; D unresolved. Trimming removed 0 bases at V and 0 bases at J, with 8 bases between. Germline assignment: CDR1 MNHEY and CDR2 SVGAGI. The CDR3 runs 15 residues. The CDR3 loop reads CASSYSSVMNTEAFF. CDR3 in DNA: TGTGCCAGCAGTTACTCGAGTGTTATGAACACTGAAGCTTTCTTT.

The chain has TRBV27 and TRBJ1-2; TRBD1 agrees at 9 bases. The CDR3 totals 18 residues. The V segment lost 2 bases and the J segment 8 bases; nucleotides outside the gene matches: 18. From germline, CDR1 is MNHEY and CDR2 SMNVEV (reference sequence). The CDR3 nucleotides read TGTGCCAGCAGTTTAATAGGCATGGGGGGACAGGGAGGAGTGGGCTACACCTTC. It is translated as CASSLIGMGGQGGVGYTF.

In this sample, this clone turned up once. The J gene is TRBJ2-7, the V gene TRBV12-3 or TRBV12-4; TRBD2 might be the D (5 bases). V lost 2 bases and J 7 bases, leaving 12 bases between the germline ends. The CDR3 consists of 13 residues. The CDR3 spells CASSLPGTSEQYF. In DNA form, the CDR3 reads TGTGCCAGCAGTTTACCGGGAACGTCGGAGCAGTACTTC.

This chain links TRBV4-1 with TRBJ1-1; no clear D. The CDR3 runs 19 residues. Trimming took off 0 bases at V and 0 bases at J, with 20 bases between the two ends. The germline V gene has CDR1 MGHRA and CDR2 YSYEKL. The CDR3 region has the DNA TGCGCCAGCAGCCAAGACGGGAGCGGGAGAAGGACCGTGAACACTGAAGCTTTCTTT. It yields the protein CASSQDGSGRRTVNTEAFF.

This clone was counted only a few times. The rearrangement uses TRBV5-1 and TRBJ1-2; D remains ambiguous. Germline V gene sequence: CDR1 SGHRS, CDR2 YFSETQ. Trimming left V 3 bases short and J 5 bases short, with 17 bases between. The CDR3 sequence is 15 residues long. The CDR3 sequence is CASSSAGRFTYGYTF. The DNA for the CDR3 is TGCGCCAGCAGCTCGGCGGGTCGATTCACTTATGGCTACACCTTC.

V gene TRBV27 combines with J gene TRBJ1-1, with 8 bases lining up with TRBD1. The germline V gene encodes CDR1 MNHEY and CDR2 SMNVEV (reference sequence). The length of the CDR3 is 13 residues. Trimming took 5 bases from V and 10 from J; bases not matched to a gene: 9. The CDR3 bases are TGTGCCAGCAGTGTCGACAGGGGCACCCTAGCTTTCTTT. This sequence encodes CASSVDRGTLAFF.

The chain has TRBV18 and TRBJ2-2, with a tentative D call TRBD2 (5 bases). Trimming pared 0 bases from V and 5 bases from J, leaving 19 bases between. This CDR3 contains 18 residues. Per germline, CDR1 KGHSH and CDR2 LQKENI. CDR3 amino acids: CASSPPGETNSITGELFF. The DNA for the CDR3 is TGTGCCAGCTCACCACCCGGGGAGACAAATTCGATAACCGGGGAGCTGTTTTTT. Looking up the rest from reference TRBV18 and TRBJ2-2 gives the full variable domain: NAGVMQNPRHLVRRRGQEARLRCSPMKGHSHVYWYRQLPEEGLKFMVYLQKENIIDESGMPKERFSAEFPKEGPSILRIQQVVRGDSAAYFCASSPPGETNSITGELFFGEGSRLTVL.

This chain uses TRBV2 with TRBJ2-3; TRBD2 agrees at 9 bases. The trim removed 4 bases at V and 0 bases at J, leaving 5 bases unmatched. The CDR3 loop spans 16 amino acids. CDR1 and CDR2 from the germline V gene are SNHLY and FYNNEI. The CDR3 reads CASSALAGTSTDTQYF. The CDR3 DNA follows: TGTGCCAGCAGTGCGCTAGCGGGGACGAGCACAGATACGCAGTATTTT.